This T cell receptor beta chain appears in the sequencing data of a study of T-cell reconstitution after alpha-beta-depleted transplantation in children. Study-wide points: Several hundred expanded graft clones reportedly gave rise to the alpha-beta T cells present about two months after transplant. Some patients' high day-60 TCRbeta diversity was attributed to recipient cells surviving conditioning.

Germline assignment: CDR1 DFQATT and CDR2 SNEGSKA (reference sequence). The junction had 3 bases not matched to a gene; V was cut back by 3 bases and J by 6 bases. This CDR3 is 14 amino acids long. Unique molecular identifiers featured in how the TCRbeta library was prepared. TCRdb analysed the PCR reads with MiXCR anew, one entry per CDR3 protein. The repertoire holds a few hundred thousand distinct CDR3 sequences, approximately 30% seen once, with 30% to 45% in the top ten. Comment on this clonotype: What it binds is unknown.

The sequence derives from a boy under two years old with Wiskott-Aldrich syndrome, due to receive a stem cell transplant. The specimen was PBMCs, collected before TCRalphabeta/CD19-depleted stem cell transplant. The genes are TRBV20-1 and TRBJ2-1; TRBD2 matches 12 bases. The CDR3 protein is CSASRLAGANEQFF. For the CDR3, the DNA is TGCAGTGCTAGTAGACTAGCGGGAGCCAATGAGCAGTTCTTC.